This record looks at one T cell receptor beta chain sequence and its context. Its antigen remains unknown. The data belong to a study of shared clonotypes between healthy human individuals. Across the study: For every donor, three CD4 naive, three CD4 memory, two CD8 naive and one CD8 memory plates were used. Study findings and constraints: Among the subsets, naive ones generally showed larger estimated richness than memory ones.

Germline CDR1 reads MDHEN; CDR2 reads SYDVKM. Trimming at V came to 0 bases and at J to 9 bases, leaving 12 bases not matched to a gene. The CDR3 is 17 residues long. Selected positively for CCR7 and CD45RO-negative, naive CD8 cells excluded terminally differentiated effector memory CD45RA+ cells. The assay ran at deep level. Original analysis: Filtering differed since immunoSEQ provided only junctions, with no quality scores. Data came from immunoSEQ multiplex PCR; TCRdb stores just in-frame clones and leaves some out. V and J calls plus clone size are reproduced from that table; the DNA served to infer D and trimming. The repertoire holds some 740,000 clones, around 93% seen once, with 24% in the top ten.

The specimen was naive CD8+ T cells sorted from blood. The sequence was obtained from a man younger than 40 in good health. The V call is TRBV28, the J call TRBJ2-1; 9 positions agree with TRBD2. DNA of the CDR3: TGTGCCAGCAGTTTATGGGAGCTCGCGGGAGGGCCGGGTGAGCAGTTCTTC. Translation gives CASSLWELAGGPGEQFF.